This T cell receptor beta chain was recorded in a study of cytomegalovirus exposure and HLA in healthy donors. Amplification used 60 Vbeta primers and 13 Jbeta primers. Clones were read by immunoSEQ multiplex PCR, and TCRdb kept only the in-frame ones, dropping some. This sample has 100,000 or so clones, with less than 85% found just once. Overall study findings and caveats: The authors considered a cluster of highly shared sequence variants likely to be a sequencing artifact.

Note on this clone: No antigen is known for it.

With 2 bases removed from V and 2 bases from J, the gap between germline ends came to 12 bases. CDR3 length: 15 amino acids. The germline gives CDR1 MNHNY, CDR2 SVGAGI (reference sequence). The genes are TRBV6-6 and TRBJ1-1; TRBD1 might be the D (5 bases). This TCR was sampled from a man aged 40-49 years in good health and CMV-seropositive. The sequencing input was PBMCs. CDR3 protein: CASSYKRGSNTEAFF. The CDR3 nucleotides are TGTGCCAGCAGTTACAAAAGGGGATCCAACACTGAAGCTTTCTTT.